This T cell receptor beta chain was identified in a study of T cell repertoires in cytomegalovirus infection. Across the whole study: Selection of CMV epitopes for the study included recently identified HLA-C-restricted and well-studied HLA-B-restricted ones. Evidence of both CMV infection and a matching HLA type came from public TCR beta signatures.

The length of the CDR3 is 16 residues. Germline V gene data show CDR1 as ENHRY and CDR2 as SYGVKD. Trimming pared 5 bases from V and 4 bases from J, leaving 20 bases between. This clonotype was seen a handful of times. The antigen is not known. Broader study findings: Across the ex vivo response, the dominant clonotypes were HLA-C-restricted CMV-specific TCR beta clonotypes.

MiXCR, run by TCRdb on the reads, gives a single entry per CDR3 protein. The table shows about 770,000 distinct CDR3 sequences, with approximately 32% occurring only once. The receptor's source is a human donor in good health (CMV status not recorded). Some clones in this sample may be carry-over from other donors' samples. This chain connects TRBV10-3 to TRBJ2-5; tentative D call: TRBD1 (6 bases). The sequenced sample was cultured CD8+ T cells from PBMCs, obtained from culture after CMV antigen stimulation. In DNA form, the CDR3 reads TGTGCCATCAGTACAGAGCTGACAGGAAAAGGAGAGACCCAGTACTTC. This codes for CAISTELTGKGETQYF.